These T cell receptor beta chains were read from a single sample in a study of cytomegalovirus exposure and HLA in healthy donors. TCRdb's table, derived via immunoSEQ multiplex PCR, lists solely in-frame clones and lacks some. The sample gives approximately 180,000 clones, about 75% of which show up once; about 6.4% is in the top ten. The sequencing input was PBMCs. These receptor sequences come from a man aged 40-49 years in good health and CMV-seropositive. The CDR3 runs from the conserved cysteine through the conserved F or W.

CASSTDLEDEQYF TRBV28
CASGDLAGCRKSYNEQFF TRBV11-2
CASSEANKGEVEAFF TRBV25-1
CAISRDISYEQYF TRBV10-3
CASSFDSGSSVQYF TRBV5-6
CASSLPTGQGSYEQYF TRBV27
CASRRGQSEAFF TRBV6-6
CSASSGRGAFF TRBV20-1
CASSPLGADTGELFF TRBV18
CASSWTSGRGETQYF TRBV7-7
CASSAGEGLSYNEQFF TRBV9
CASSQEGRLGGAEQFF TRBV4-1
CSVAGLDEQYF TRBV29-1
CASSPPKLNTGELFF TRBV6-5
CASSYRTSGSGEQFF TRBV7-2
CASSFLGDTQYF TRBV27
CASRKTGGGNTEAFF TRBV6-6
CASSLGDRERVEQYF TRBV28
CASSLAAGGRQNIQYF TRBV5-4
CASSQTGGSYNEQFF TRBV19
CASTKDPATNEKLFF TRBV21-1
CASSLGAGGAANSPLHF TRBV28
CASSSILVRASNEQFF TRBV5-1
CASSLAGEGTGELFF TRBV5-1
CAITGTSGANEQFF TRBV10-3
CASSFEGEGEQFF TRBV5-1
CASTLDPRTGEQYF TRBV2
CASRHRDRLLSGANGLTF TRBV2
CASSLGTSGRETQYF TRBV7-8
CASSYSGQWEEKLFF TRBV6-5
CASSSTSGRAGTDTQYF TRBV11-2
CASTLLGGQGVNEQFF TRBV28
CASSERGTGELFF TRBV2
CATSRDRDRSLDGYTF TRBV15
CASSDPGYNTGELFF TRBV10-1
CASTPWGVQMISADF TRBV2
CASSLERGPYNEQFF TRBV11-2
CASSLEGHTTHEQYF TRBV5-1
CASSPKGQGRGNEQFF TRBV18
CASSTGRGQETQYF TRBV5-1
CASNEREGRGETQYF TRBV2
CASSLRQGVSVPFF TRBV11-3
CATSRLAGVSYEQYF TRBV15
CASSKLVEQYF TRBV11-2
CASSLAVTGNSPYEQYF TRBV7-8
CASRPQGEPYEQYF TRBV27